The clone carrying this TCR delta chain has a handful of counts. These data are taken from a study of gamma-delta T cells after stem cell transplantation. TCRdb re-processed the RT-PCR reads via CATT. The table has over 5,500 delta-chain clones, nearly 25% seen once. The CDR3 has 19 amino acids. V lost 0 bases and J lost 1; bases outside the gene matches: 12. CDR1 is GEAIGNYY, CDR2 EKD, per germline. The specimen was gamma-delta T cells. This chain uses TRDV2 with TRDJ1, with 11 bases lining up with TRDD3. The receptor comes from a human donor. It is not recorded whose cells these are; they may come from a transplant donor. The CDR3 nucleotides read TGTGCCTGTGACACCCTTGTGGTGGGGGATACGGGACGCACCGATAAACTCATCTTT. This gives the protein CACDTLVVGDTGRTDKLIF.